This T cell receptor beta chain was sequenced in a study of blood T cell repertoires in COVID-19 (TCRdb year 2020). For the wider study: Samples covering the acute and convalescent phases of COVID-19 were provided by collaborators in the United States, Italy and Spain. The prospective study material was composed of cDNA or gDNA derived from T cells, B-cell-depleted T cells, or PBMCs. The dataset comprised deeply sampled blood TCRbeta repertoires from subjects exposed to, actively infected with, or recovered from COVID-19. The repertoires were released in a freely available public database meant as a resource for research on the immune response to SARS-CoV-2. Samples were obtained from the ongoing ImmuneRACE study (first 160 participants) and from about 1,300 subjects provided by 6 global collaborators. Sample metadata almost always included a de-identified subject ID, COVID-19 status, age in years and sex. Where HLA class I and class II types were available, the types were taken from metadata supplied by the sample provider, not from assay-based typing.

On this clone: Which antigen it targets is not known. One base away there is no much larger clone; base qualities are not given.

Ends trimmed: V by 0 bases, J by 7 bases; bases unmatched to a gene: 10. As encoded in the germline V gene (reference sequence), CDR1 is LNHDA while CDR2 is SQIVND. Measured from the cysteine to the phenylalanine, the CDR3 is 17 residues long. Just the 51-base CDR3 DNA is kept, in frame starting at base 1. TCRbeta CDR3 regions were amplified from genomic DNA using the immunoSEQ Assay, a bias-controlled multiplex PCR. As for the authors' bioinformatics: The number of nucleated cells in each sample was estimated from the amplification of reference gene primers within the assay. Sequence reads were collapsed and filtered to measure the absolute abundance of every unique TCRbeta CDR3 rearrangement. For each sample, productive Simpson clonality was calculated by taking the square root of Simpson's diversity index across productive rearrangements. TCRdb stores this immuneACCESS table with in-frame sequences only. Part of the clones is absent; in the studies checked, under half of the shortfall reflects unresolved V genes, and no reason is known for the rest. The D gene and trimming were derived from the DNA, and the V and J assignments and clone size from that table. The sample contains nearly 100,000 clones, 70% to 85% of them found a single time. About 10% of the sample is in the top ten clones.

Whole blood was collected in K2EDTA tubes by collaborating institutions according to the institutions' own protocols. For TCRbeta analysis, collaborators shipped samples in one of three forms: frozen whole blood, isolated PBMCs, or DNA extracted from either of those sample types. Results and caveats for the whole study, not just this receptor: Clinical and demographic metadata were provided uncurated, with the amount varying by source and participant.

The TCR sequence derives from a man in his 70s with acute or convalescent COVID-19. The specimen sequenced was peripheral blood. Recombination linked TRBV19 to TRBJ2-2, with 8 central nucleotides matching TRBD2. In nucleotide form, the sequence is TGTGCCAGTAGTATAGATCAAGTTGGTCTAGCGGGCGGGGAGCTGTTTTTT. This codes for CASSIDQVGLAGGELFF.